The 30 T cell receptor beta chains below come from one sample, sequenced in a study of cytomegalovirus exposure and HLA in healthy donors. With 60 Vbeta and 13 Jbeta primers, the PCR was carried out. Data came from immunoSEQ multiplex PCR; TCRdb stores just in-frame clones and leaves some out. Among about 180,000 clones, about 72% were seen once, and the ten largest hold roughly 2.5%. What was sequenced was PBMCs. Every receptor here comes from a human donor in good health.

The DNA for the CDR3 is TGTGCCAGCAGCTTGGGGGTAGCGCAGCCCCAGCATTTT. The encoded protein is CASSLGVAQPQHF. The J gene is TRBJ1-5, the V gene TRBV5-4; D remains ambiguous. The CDR3 runs to 13 residues. Germline CDR1 is SGHNT and CDR2 is YYREEE (reference sequence). Trimming took 0 bases from V and 7 from J, leaving 8 bases between them. The full variable domain, rest sourced from reference TRBV5-4 and TRBJ1-5, is ETGVTQSPTHLIKTRGQQVTLRCSSQSGHNTVSWYQQALGQGPQFIFQYYREEENGRGNFPPRFSGLQFPNYSSELNVNALELDDSALYLCASSLGVAQPQHFGDGTRLSIL.

This rearrangement joins TRBV6-1 to TRBJ2-5; 11 positions match TRBD2. J gave up 5 bases and V 3 bases, and 14 bases lay outside the gene matches. Germline V lookup: CDR1 MNHNS, CDR2 SASEGT. The CDR3 has 18 amino acids. The CDR3 spells CASSEKNSGGAGIETQYF. The CDR3 DNA reads TGTGCCAGCAGTGAGAAAAATAGCGGGGGGGCGGGGATCGAGACCCAGTACTTC.

This chain connects TRBV9 to TRBJ2-3; 7 bases match TRBD1. Germline CDR1 SGDLS, CDR2 YYNGEE. The CDR3 is 14 amino acids. After removal of 2 bases from V and 1 base from J, the junction contained 1 base not matched to a gene. Here the CDR3 DNA reads TGTGCCAGCAGCGTCGGACAGGGCACAGATACGCAGTATTTT. It codes for CASSVGQGTDTQYF. Looking up the rest from reference TRBV9 and TRBJ2-3 gives the full variable domain: DSGVTQTPKHLITATGQRVTLRCSPRSGDLSVYWYQQSLDQGLQFLIQYYNGEERAKGNILERFSAQQFPDLHSELNLSSLELGDSALYFCASSVGQGTDTQYFGPGTRLTVL.

This clone was recorded only once. The CDR3 loop reads CASSVRTGGRETQYF. The CDR3 nucleotides are TGTGCCAGTAGCGTCAGGACAGGGGGCCGAGAGACCCAGTACTTC. The chain joins TRBV19 to TRBJ2-5, with TRBD1 identical over 11 bases. Trimming at V came to 6 bases and at J to 4 bases, leaving 7 bases not matched to a gene. Germline CDR1 is LNHDA and CDR2 is SQIVND (reference sequence). This CDR3 has 15 amino acids.

CDR3 amino acids: CATTFDRPYNSPLHF. The CDR3 region has the DNA TGCGCCACCACTTTTGACAGACCTTATAATTCACCCCTCCACTTT. The J gene is TRBJ1-6, the V gene TRBV5-1; D perhaps matches TRBD1 (5 bases). The CDR3 is made up of 15 amino acids. Trimming left V 9 bases short and J 4 bases short, with 17 bases between. CDR1 is SGHRS and CDR2 is YFSETQ in the germline V gene.

This clone was detected a few times. This chain joins TRBV7-9 and TRBJ1-1, with 7 positions matching TRBD1. The junction had 10 bases not matched to a gene; V was cut back by 5 bases and J by 1 base. This CDR3 region has 16 residues. Germline values: CDR1 SEHNR, CDR2 FQNEAQ (reference sequence). Written as DNA, the CDR3 is TGTGCCAGCAGCCCGCGACAGGGCGGAGGGAACACTGAAGCTTTCTTT. Translated, it gives CASSPRQGGGNTEAFF.

The rearrangement uses TRBV9 and TRBJ2-5; D gene uncertain. The tail of the sequence fits TRBJ2-7 better, so the J call may be wrong. The CDR3 length is 12 residues. CDR1 SGDLS and CDR2 YYNGEE come from the germline V gene. CDR3 residues: CASSPRSYEQYF. The CDR3 region has the DNA TGTGCCAGCAGCCCCCGGTCCTACGAGCAGTACTTC.

V gene TRBV30 combines with J gene TRBJ1-6; maybe TRBD1 (6 bases). CDR3 length: 13 amino acids. V shed 1 base and J shed 10 bases, with 11 bases lying between them. CDR1 GTSNPN and CDR2 SVGIG come from the germline V gene (reference sequence). As DNA, the CDR3 is TGTGCCTGGAGTGACAGGGAGGGCTCACCCCTCCACTTT. Translation gives CAWSDREGSPLHF.

The CDR3 DNA sequence: TGTGCCAGCAGTTTCTTCCTAGGGCAGGCCCGGGGAGAGCAGTACTTC. This translates into CASSFFLGQARGEQYF. V gene TRBV28 combines with J gene TRBJ2-7, with D perhaps matching TRBD2 (5 bases). This CDR3 contains 16 residues. Trimming stripped 3 bases from V and 7 bases from J, with 22 bases between. Germline assignment: CDR1 MDHEN and CDR2 SYDVKM.

This clone is a singleton in its sample. This rearrangement joins TRBV6-5 to TRBJ1-1, with D hard to call. The CDR3 runs to 15 residues. V was shortened by 6 bases and J by 1 base, with 15 bases between the two germline ends. Germline CDR1 and CDR2: MNHEY and SVGAGI. Here the CDR3 DNA reads TGTGCCAGCAGGGAGAAAACAGCGGCGAACACTGAAGCTTTCTTT. Encoded protein: CASREKTAANTEAFF.

This chain's CDR3 is CASSLRTGGADGYTF. CDR3 sequence (DNA): TGTGCCAGCAGCCTCCGGACAGGGGGCGCAGATGGCTACACCTTC. The chain has TRBV7-2 and TRBJ1-2; 11 bases are shared with TRBD1. Germline V gene lookup returns CDR1 SGHTA and CDR2 FQGNSA. This CDR3 comprises 15 residues. V lost 5 bases to trimming and J lost 6 bases; unmatched junction nucleotides: 8. The complete variable domain, with remaining parts taken from reference TRBV7-2 and TRBJ1-2, reads GAGVSQSPSNKVTEKGKDVELRCDPISGHTALYWYRQSLGQGLEFLIYFQGNSAPDKSGLPSDRFSAERTGGSVSTLTIQRTQQEDSAVYLCASSLRTGGADGYTFGSGTRLTVV.

The chain is built from TRBV7-8 and TRBJ1-2; 12 bases are a match to TRBD1. Germline lookup yields CDR1 SGHVS and CDR2 FQNEAQ. V shed 2 bases, J shed 0 bases, and the junction held 4 bases outside the gene matches. This CDR3 region has 17 residues. CDR3 DNA sequence: TGTGCCAGCAGCTTACCGGGACAGGGGGCTCCTAACTATGGCTACACCTTC. Protein product: CASSLPGQGAPNYGYTF.

The chain employs TRBV7-9 and TRBJ2-1; 8 bases agree with TRBD2. Looked up from germline, CDR1 is SEHNR and CDR2 is FQNEAQ (reference sequence). The CDR3 is 17 residues long. Unmatched junction bases numbered 15, after V lost 3 bases and J lost 8 bases. In DNA, the CDR3 is TGTGCCAGCAGCTTCCGTGGGGCGGGGGGACATCAAGATGAGCAGTTCTTC. Translated, it gives CASSFRGAGGHQDEQFF. The complete variable domain, with remaining parts taken from reference TRBV7-9 and TRBJ2-1, reads DTGVSQNPRHKITKRGQNVTFRCDPISEHNRLYWYRQTLGQGPEFLTYFQNEAQLEKSRLLSDRFSAERPKGSFSTLEIQRTEQGDSAMYLCASSFRGAGGHQDEQFFGPGTRLTVL.

This clone was seen more than once but under ten times. The chain has TRBV5-6 and TRBJ2-5; D is undetermined. The germline V gene has CDR1 SGHDT and CDR2 YYEEEE. Deletions cut 0 bases from V and 3 bases from J, with 9 bases between. This CDR3 region has 14 residues. In DNA, the CDR3 is TGTGCCAGCAGCTTGGGGGCTACCAAAGAGACCCAGTACTTC. Its protein product is CASSLGATKETQYF.

V is TRBV6-5 and J is TRBJ2-3; D ambiguous. CDR1 is MNHEY, CDR2 SVGAGI, per germline. CDR3 length: 15 amino acids. V gave up 0 bases and J gave up 6 bases, with 13 bases separating them. CDR3 residues: CASSYSGSAHDTQYF. The DNA for the CDR3 is TGTGCCAGCAGTTACTCGGGCTCCGCTCACGATACGCAGTATTTT.

This clone was observed once. The chain uses TRBV27 and TRBJ2-1; D is unclear. Per the germline V gene, CDR1 is MNHEY and CDR2 is SMNVEV (reference sequence). Between the trimmed V and J ends, which lost 3 bases and 2 bases, there was a span of 8 bases. The CDR3 runs 14 residues. CDR3 sequence: CASSLMATYNEQFF. The CDR3 DNA reads TGTGCCAGCAGTTTGATGGCCACCTACAATGAGCAGTTCTTC.

The gene calls are TRBV7-9 and TRBJ1-4; 9 bases map to TRBD1. J was trimmed by 6 bases and V by 5 bases; bases with no gene match: 4. The CDR3 totals 14 residues. Germline V gene data show CDR1 as SEHNR and CDR2 as FQNEAQ (reference sequence). In DNA form, the CDR3 reads TGTGCCAGCAGCCTGGACAGGGGAGATGAAAAACTGTTTTTT. Protein sequence: CASSLDRGDEKLFF.

The V gene is TRBV7-6, the J gene TRBJ1-4, with D possibly matching TRBD1 (5 bases). CDR3 length: 13 amino acids. Germline V gives CDR1 SGHVS, CDR2 FNYEAQ. V was trimmed by 2 bases and J by 8 bases, leaving 9 bases between them. For the CDR3, the DNA is TGTGCCAGCAGCTTATTTTCAGGGGAAAAACTGTTTTTT. Amino acids: CASSLFSGEKLFF.

The chain has TRBV6-1 and TRBJ2-7, with a possible D match to TRBD1 (6 bases). Germline lookup yields CDR1 MNHNS and CDR2 SASEGT. The CDR3 consists of 15 residues. Between the trimmed V and J ends, which lost 6 bases and 0 bases, there was a span of 15 bases. CDR3 region: CASSGTLLSSYEQYF. As DNA, the CDR3 is TGTGCCAGCAGCGGGACACTCTTAAGCTCCTACGAGCAGTACTTC.

The chain employs TRBV4-2 and TRBJ1-2, with a possible D match to TRBD1 (5 bases). Per the germline V gene, CDR1 is LGHNA and CDR2 is YNFKEQ. Trimming removed 0 bases at V and 5 bases at J, with 13 bases between. This CDR3 is built from 15 residues. The CDR3 is CASSQDRQGGYGYTF. The CDR3 DNA is TGTGCCAGCAGCCAAGATAGGCAGGGCGGTTATGGCTACACCTTC.

The rearrangement links TRBV21-1 to TRBJ1-1; the table's D gene call, TRBD1, was not cross checked with the DNA. TRBV21-1 corresponds to a pseudogene. This CDR3 is 12 amino acids long. The CDR3 bases are TGTGCCAGCAGCAACGGACAGGGGGAGGCTTTCTTT. It codes for CASSNGQGEAFF.

This chain links TRBV19 with TRBJ1-1, with D unclear. The germline V and J ends were trimmed by 3 bases and 4 bases, with 12 bases remaining between them. Germline assignment: CDR1 LNHDA and CDR2 SQIVND (reference sequence). The CDR3 spans 14 residues. The CDR3 DNA sequence: TGTGCCAGTAGTATCTGGGCAGGCCGCACTGAAGCTTTCTTT. Translation gives CASSIWAGRTEAFF.

The chain combines TRBV30 with TRBJ2-7; 10 bases are shared with TRBD1. The CDR3 is made up of 14 amino acids. Germline loops: CDR1 GTSNPN, CDR2 SVGIG (reference sequence). The junction had 6 bases not matched to a gene; V was cut back by 2 bases and J by 5 bases. The CDR3 sequence is CAWSTGQGIHEQYF. The CDR3 DNA follows: TGTGCCTGGAGTACGGGACAGGGGATCCACGAGCAGTACTTC. The whole variable domain, filled in from reference TRBV30 and TRBJ2-7, reads SQTIHQWPATLVQPVGSPLSLECTVEGTSNPNLYWYRQAAGRGLQLLFYSVGIGQISSEVPQNLSASRPQDRQFILSSKKLLLSDSGFYLCAWSTGQGIHEQYFGPGTRLTVT.

The chain combines TRBV4-1 with TRBJ1-5, with D possibly matching TRBD1 (5 bases). The CDR3 extends over 14 amino acids. The germline gives CDR1 MGHRA, CDR2 YSYEKL. Trimming shortened V by 4 bases and J by 0 bases, and 7 bases separated the two germline ends. CDR3 nucleotide sequence: TGCGCCAGCAGCCGGGGACTTAGCAATCAGCCCCAGCATTTT. It codes for CASSRGLSNQPQHF.

The J gene is TRBJ2-1, the V gene TRBV7-8, with D possibly matching TRBD1 (6 bases). V lost 1 base and J 0 bases, leaving 10 bases between the germline ends. Germline CDR1 is SGHVS and CDR2 is FQNEAQ. This CDR3 comprises 16 residues. The CDR3 spells CASSLGETGSYNEQFF. CDR3 nucleotide sequence: TGTGCCAGCAGCTTAGGTGAGACAGGCTCCTACAATGAGCAGTTCTTC.

For the CDR3, the DNA is TGTGCCACCCGAGGGGGAGGGGACACTGAAGCTTTCTTT. It codes for CATRGGGDTEAFF. V is TRBV2 and J is TRBJ1-1; TRBD1 is a possible D gene (6 bases). Trimming removed 10 bases at V and 3 bases at J, with 15 bases between. The V gene's germline CDR1 is SNHLY and CDR2 FYNNEI. The CDR3 contains 13 residues.

The chain links TRBV19 to TRBJ1-4, with 9 bases aligning to TRBD1. In germline, CDR1 is LNHDA, CDR2 SQIVND (reference sequence). The length of the CDR3 is 16 residues. V lost 5 bases to trimming and J lost 0 bases; unmatched junction nucleotides: 4. The CDR3 DNA is TGTGCCAGTAGTGCTCGACAGGGGGCAACTAATGAAAAACTGTTTTTT. Protein product: CASSARQGATNEKLFF.

This rearrangement joins TRBV5-1 to TRBJ2-1; TRBD2 matches 9 bases. J was trimmed by 4 bases and V by 2 bases; bases with no gene match: 13. The CDR3 is made up of 18 amino acids. Germline CDR1 SGHRS, CDR2 YFSETQ. The chain's CDR3 is CASSFRSSGGPVYNEQFF. The DNA of the CDR3 is TGCGCCAGCAGCTTCAGGTCAAGCGGGGGGCCCGTTTACAATGAGCAGTTCTTC.

This clone was seen a handful of times. This chain joins TRBV7-2 and TRBJ1-2; 7 bases are shared with TRBD1. The germline V gene has CDR1 SGHTA and CDR2 FQGNSA. Unmatched junction bases numbered 14, after V lost 6 bases and J lost 4 bases. This CDR3 spans 16 amino acids. The CDR3 sequence is CASRDLPRQGGYGYTF. DNA for the CDR3: TGTGCCAGCAGAGACCTCCCGCGACAGGGCGGCTATGGCTACACCTTC.

The V call is TRBV5-1, the J call TRBJ2-4, with 8 bases identical to TRBD2. V shed 10 bases, J shed 9 bases, and the junction held 9 bases outside the gene matches. This CDR3 comprises 12 residues. Per germline, CDR1 SGHRS and CDR2 YFSETQ. CDR3 region: CASGVGGGIQYF. In DNA, the CDR3 is TGCGCCTCCGGGGTCGGGGGGGGCATTCAGTACTTC.